This T cell receptor (beta chain) came from a study of shared clonotypes between healthy human individuals. Study results and caveats: A handful of donors shared about 5% of their naive CD4 clonotypes.

This clone appeared a few times. Its antigen is still unknown. In the same sample, other DNA sequences code for this CDR3. Profiled with immunoSEQ multiplex PCR; TCRdb holds only in-frame clones, not every one. Among about 2.1 million clones listed, under 95% were seen once. Naivety among CD8 cells was defined by CD45RO negativity and positive CCR7 selection, thereby excluding terminally differentiated effector memory CD45RA+ cells. All donors qualified as healthy HIV-negative adults and had experienced no recent acute infections or vaccinations. Sequencing was carried out using naive CD8+ T cells from PBMCs. The source of this sequence is a young man in good health. Some clones in this sample may be carry-over from other donors' samples.

CDR3 DNA sequence: TGTGCCTGGAGTGTAACAGTAAACACTGAAGCTTTCTTT. As protein: CAWSVTVNTEAFF. The rearrangement joins TRBV30 to TRBJ1-1, with D unclear. This CDR3 comprises 13 residues. V was trimmed by 0 bases and J by 2 bases, leaving 7 bases between them. Germline CDR1 and CDR2: GTSNPN and SVGIG (reference sequence).